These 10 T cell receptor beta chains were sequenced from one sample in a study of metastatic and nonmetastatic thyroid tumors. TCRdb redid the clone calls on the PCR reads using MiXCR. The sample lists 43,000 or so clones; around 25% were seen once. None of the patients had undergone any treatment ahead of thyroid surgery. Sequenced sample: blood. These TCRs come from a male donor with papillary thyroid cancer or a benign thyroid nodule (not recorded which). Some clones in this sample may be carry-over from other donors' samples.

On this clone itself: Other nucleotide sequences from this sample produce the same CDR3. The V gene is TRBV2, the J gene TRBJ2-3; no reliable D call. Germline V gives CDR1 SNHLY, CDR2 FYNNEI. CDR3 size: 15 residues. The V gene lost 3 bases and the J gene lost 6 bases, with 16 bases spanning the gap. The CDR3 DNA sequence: TGTGCCAGCAGTGAGCATTTCCCCCTCCGGGATACGCAGTATTTT. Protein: CASSEHFPLRDTQYF.

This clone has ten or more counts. Here the CDR3 reads CASSRANGARETQYF. The CDR3 DNA sequence: TGCGCCAGCAGCCGAGCTAATGGGGCGAGGGAGACCCAGTACTTC. This sequence joins TRBV5-1 and TRBJ2-5; maybe TRBD1 (5 bases). The CDR3 length is 15 residues. V was trimmed by 4 bases and J by 5 bases, leaving 18 bases between them. CDR1 SGHRS and CDR2 YFSETQ come from the germline V gene.

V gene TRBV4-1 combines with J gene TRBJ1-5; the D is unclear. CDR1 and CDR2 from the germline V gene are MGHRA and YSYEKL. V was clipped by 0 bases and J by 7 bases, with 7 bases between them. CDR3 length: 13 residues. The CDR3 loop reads CASSQDQRQPQHF. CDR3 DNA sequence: TGCGCCAGCAGCCAAGATCAGCGGCAGCCCCAGCATTTT.

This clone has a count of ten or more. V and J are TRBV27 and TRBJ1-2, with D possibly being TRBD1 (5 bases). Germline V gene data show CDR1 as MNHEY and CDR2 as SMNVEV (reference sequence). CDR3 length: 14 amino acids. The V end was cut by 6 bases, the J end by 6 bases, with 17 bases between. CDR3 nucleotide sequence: TGTGCCAGCAGCCCGGGACGGGAAGCAGATGGCTACACCTTC. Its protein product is CASSPGREADGYTF.

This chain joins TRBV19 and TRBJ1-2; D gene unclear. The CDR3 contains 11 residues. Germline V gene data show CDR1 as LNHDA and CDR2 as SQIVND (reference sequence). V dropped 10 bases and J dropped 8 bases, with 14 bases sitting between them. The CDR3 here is CATNTVGGYTF. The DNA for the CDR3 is TGTGCCACGAACACGGTGGGAGGCTACACCTTC.

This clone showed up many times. The CDR3, as DNA: TGCAGCGTTGGGGGAACCGGGACAGGGGACTACACCTTC. Its protein product is CSVGGTGTGDYTF. The chain uses TRBV29-1 and TRBJ1-2, with 10 nucleotides matching TRBD1. The CDR3 is 13 residues long. In germline, CDR1 is SQVTM, CDR2 ANQGSEA. Trimming removed 4 bases from V and 10 bases from J; junction bases left unmatched: 9. The full variable domain, completed using reference TRBV29-1 and TRBJ1-2, is SAVISQKPSRDICQRGTSLTIQCQVDSQVTMMFWYRQQPGQSLTLIATANQGSEATYESGFVIDKFPISRPNLTFSTLTVSNMSPEDSSIYLCSVGGTGTGDYTFGSGTRLTVV.

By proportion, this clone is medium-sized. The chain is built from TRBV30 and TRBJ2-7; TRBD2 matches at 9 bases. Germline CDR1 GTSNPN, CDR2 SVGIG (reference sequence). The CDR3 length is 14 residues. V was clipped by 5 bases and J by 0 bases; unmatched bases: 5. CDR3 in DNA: TGTGCCTGGCGGAGGACTAGCGTCTCCTACGAGCAGTACTTC. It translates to CAWRRTSVSYEQYF.

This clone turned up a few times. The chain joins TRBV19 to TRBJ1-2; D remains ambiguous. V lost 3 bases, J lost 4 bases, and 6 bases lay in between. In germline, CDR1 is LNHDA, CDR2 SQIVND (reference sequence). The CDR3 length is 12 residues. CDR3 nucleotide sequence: TGTGCCAGTAGTATGCAGATCTATGGCTACACCTTC. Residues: CASSMQIYGYTF.

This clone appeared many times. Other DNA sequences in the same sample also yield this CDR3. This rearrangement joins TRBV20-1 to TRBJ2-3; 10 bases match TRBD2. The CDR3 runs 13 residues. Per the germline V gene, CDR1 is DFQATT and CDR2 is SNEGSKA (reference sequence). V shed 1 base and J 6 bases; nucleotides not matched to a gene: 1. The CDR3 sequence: CSARGSGRDTQYF. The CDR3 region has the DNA TGCAGTGCTAGAGGTAGCGGGAGGGATACGCAGTATTTT.

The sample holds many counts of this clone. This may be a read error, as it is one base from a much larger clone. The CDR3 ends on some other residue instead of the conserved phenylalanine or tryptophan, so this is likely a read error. The DNA of the CDR3 is TGTGCCCGGAGCCTAGGACTAGACCAAGAGACCCAGTACCTC. Its translation is CARSLGLDQETQYL. This chain joins TRBV30 and TRBJ2-5; 7 bases fit TRBD2. Germline CDR1 is GTSNPN and CDR2 is SVGIG (reference sequence). The CDR3 is 14 residues long.